This T cell receptor beta chain was retrieved from a study of blood T cell repertoires in COVID-19 (dated by TCRdb to 2020 to 2021). About the study as a whole: Samples from collaborators originated in the United States, Italy and Spain and spanned both the acute and convalescent phases of COVID-19. The prospective study material was composed of cDNA or gDNA derived from T cells, B-cell-depleted T cells, or PBMCs. The dataset comprised deeply sampled blood TCRbeta repertoires from subjects exposed to, actively infected with, or recovered from COVID-19. The repertoires were made available in a free public database intended to serve as a resource for research on the immune response to SARS-CoV-2. The samples were drawn from two sources: the first 160 participants of the ongoing ImmuneRACE study, and fewer than 1,500 subjects contributed by 6 global collaborators. Nearly every sample came with metadata listing a de-identified subject ID, COVID-19 status, age in years and sex. HLA class I and class II types, where available, came from metadata supplied by the sample provider rather than from assay-based typing.

Overall study outcomes, separate from this receptor: Clinical and demographic metadata were provided uncurated, with the amount varying by source and participant.

About this clone: Its target antigen remains unknown. Base quality data are lacking; no much larger clone is found one base away.

Each collaborating institution followed its own protocols to collect whole blood in K2EDTA tubes. For TCRbeta analysis, collaborators shipped samples as frozen whole blood, isolated PBMCs, or DNA extracted from either of those sample types. The immunoSEQ Assay, a bias-controlled multiplex PCR, was used to amplify TCRbeta CDR3 regions from genomic DNA. In the source study's methods: Within the assay, amplification of reference gene primers was used to estimate how many nucleated cells each sample contained. To quantify the absolute abundance of each unique TCRbeta CDR3 rearrangement, sequence reads were collapsed and filtered. Productive Simpson clonality was computed per sample as the square root of Simpson's diversity index over productive rearrangements. TCRdb limited this immuneACCESS table to in-frame rearrangements with V and J called. A share of clones is missing; checked studies link under half to unresolved V genes, and the rest is unexplained. The V and J calls and clone size are taken from that table; D and trimming were inferred from the DNA. The sample table contains about 200,000 clones; only one count was recorded for around 84% of them. Around 6.5% of the sample is in the top ten clones.

The CDR3, cysteine through phenylalanine, is 16 amino acids long. Only the CDR3 region is kept as DNA, spanning 48 bases read in frame from base 1. V was cut back by 0 bases and J by 7 bases, leaving a gap of 15 bases between them. For CDR1 and CDR2, the germline V gene (reference sequence) lists WNHNN and SYGVQD. Rearrangement joined TRBV10-1 to TRBJ2-2, with no reliable assignment of the D segment. Sequencing was carried out using peripheral blood. This receptor was taken from a man older than 75 with acute or convalescent COVID-19. For the CDR3, the sequence is CASSESKGARVGELFF. The nucleotide sequence reads TGCGCCAGCAGTGAGTCGAAAGGCGCCCGGGTCGGGGAGCTGTTTTTT.